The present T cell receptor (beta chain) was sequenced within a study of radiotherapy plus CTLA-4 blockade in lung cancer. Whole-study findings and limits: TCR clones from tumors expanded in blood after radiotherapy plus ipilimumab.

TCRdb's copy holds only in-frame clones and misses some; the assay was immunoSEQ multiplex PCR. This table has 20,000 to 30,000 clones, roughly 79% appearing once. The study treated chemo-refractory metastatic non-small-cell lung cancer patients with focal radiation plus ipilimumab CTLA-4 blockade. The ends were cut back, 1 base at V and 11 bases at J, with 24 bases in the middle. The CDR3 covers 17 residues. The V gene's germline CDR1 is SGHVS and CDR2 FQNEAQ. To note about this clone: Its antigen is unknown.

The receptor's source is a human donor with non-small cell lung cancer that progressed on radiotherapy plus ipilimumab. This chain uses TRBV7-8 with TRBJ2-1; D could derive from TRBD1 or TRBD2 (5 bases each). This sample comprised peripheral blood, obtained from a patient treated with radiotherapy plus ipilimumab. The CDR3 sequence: CASSLGAVLGDTMKQFF. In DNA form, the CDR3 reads TGTGCCAGCAGCTTAGGGGCAGTTTTGGGGGATACAATGAAGCAGTTCTTC.